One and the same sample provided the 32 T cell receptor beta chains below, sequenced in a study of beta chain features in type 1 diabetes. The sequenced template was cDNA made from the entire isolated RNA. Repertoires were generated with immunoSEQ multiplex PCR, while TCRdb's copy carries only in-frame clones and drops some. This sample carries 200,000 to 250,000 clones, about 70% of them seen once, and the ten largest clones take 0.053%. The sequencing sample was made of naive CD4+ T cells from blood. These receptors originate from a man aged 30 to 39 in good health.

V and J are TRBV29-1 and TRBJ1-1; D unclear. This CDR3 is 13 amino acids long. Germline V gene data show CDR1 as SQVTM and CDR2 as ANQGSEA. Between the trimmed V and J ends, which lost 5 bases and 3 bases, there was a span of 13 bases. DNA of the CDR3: TGCAGCGTTCTCAAGCCTTTTGACACTGAAGCTTTCTTT. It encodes CSVLKPFDTEAFF.

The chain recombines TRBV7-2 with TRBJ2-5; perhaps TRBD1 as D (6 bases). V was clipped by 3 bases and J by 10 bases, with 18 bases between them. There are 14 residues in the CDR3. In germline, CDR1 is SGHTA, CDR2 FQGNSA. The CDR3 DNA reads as TGTGCCAGCAGCTTCTCCGGGGAGCCCAGGGGCCAGTACTTC. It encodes CASSFSGEPRGQYF.

In nucleotides, the CDR3 is TGTGCCAGCACGGCTGGCGGGAGAACAGATACGCAGTATTTT. Its protein is CASTAGGRTDTQYF. This chain connects TRBV28 to TRBJ2-3; 7 nucleotides align to TRBD2. CDR3 size: 14 residues. V lost 7 bases and J lost 3; bases outside the gene matches: 7. Per the germline V gene, CDR1 is MDHEN and CDR2 is SYDVKM. Full variable domain (outside the CDR3, taken from reference TRBV28 and TRBJ2-3): DVKVTQSSRYLVKRTGEKVFLECVQDMDHENMFWYRQDPGLGLRLIYFSYDVKMKEKGDIPEGYSVSREKKERFSLILESASTNQTSMYLCASTAGGRTDTQYFGPGTRLTVL.

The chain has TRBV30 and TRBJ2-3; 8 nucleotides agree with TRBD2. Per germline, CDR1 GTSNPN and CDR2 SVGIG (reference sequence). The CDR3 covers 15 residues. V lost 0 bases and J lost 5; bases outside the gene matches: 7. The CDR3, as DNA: TGTGCCTGGAGTGTCTTAGCGGGAATTGGAGATACGCAGTATTTT. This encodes CAWSVLAGIGDTQYF.

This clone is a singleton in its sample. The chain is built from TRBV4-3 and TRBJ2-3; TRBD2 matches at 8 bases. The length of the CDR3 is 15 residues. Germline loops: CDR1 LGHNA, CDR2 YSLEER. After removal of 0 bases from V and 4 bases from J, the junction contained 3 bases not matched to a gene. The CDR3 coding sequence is TGCGCCAGCAGCCAAGAGGGACTAGTGTCAGATACGCAGTATTTT. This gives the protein CASSQEGLVSDTQYF.

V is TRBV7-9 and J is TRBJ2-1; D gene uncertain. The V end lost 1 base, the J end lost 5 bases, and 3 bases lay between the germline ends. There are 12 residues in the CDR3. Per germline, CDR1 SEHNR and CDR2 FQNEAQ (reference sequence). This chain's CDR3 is CASSLVHNEQFF. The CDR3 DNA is TGTGCCAGCAGCTTAGTTCACAATGAGCAGTTCTTC.

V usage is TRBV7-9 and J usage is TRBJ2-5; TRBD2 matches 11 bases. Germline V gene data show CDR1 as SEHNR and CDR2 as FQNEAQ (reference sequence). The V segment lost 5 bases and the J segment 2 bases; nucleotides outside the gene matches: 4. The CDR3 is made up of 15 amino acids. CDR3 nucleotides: TGTGCCAGCAGCAAGACTAGCGGGGATCAAGAGACCCAGTACTTC. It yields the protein CASSKTSGDQETQYF.

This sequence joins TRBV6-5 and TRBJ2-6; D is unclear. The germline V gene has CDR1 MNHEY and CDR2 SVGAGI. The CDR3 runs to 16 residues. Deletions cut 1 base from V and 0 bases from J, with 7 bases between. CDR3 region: CASSYWASSGANVLTF. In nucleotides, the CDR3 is TGTGCCAGCAGTTACTGGGCTAGCTCTGGGGCCAACGTCCTGACTTTC.

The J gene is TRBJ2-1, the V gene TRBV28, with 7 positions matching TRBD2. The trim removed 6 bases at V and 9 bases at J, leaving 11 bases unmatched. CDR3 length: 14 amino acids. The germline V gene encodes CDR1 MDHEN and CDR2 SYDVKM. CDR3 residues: CASSRGLVRGEQFF. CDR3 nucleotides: TGTGCCAGCAGCCGCGGACTAGTTAGGGGTGAGCAGTTCTTC. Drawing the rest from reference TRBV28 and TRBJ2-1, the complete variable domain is DVKVTQSSRYLVKRTGEKVFLECVQDMDHENMFWYRQDPGLGLRLIYFSYDVKMKEKGDIPEGYSVSREKKERFSLILESASTNQTSMYLCASSRGLVRGEQFFGPGTRLTVL.

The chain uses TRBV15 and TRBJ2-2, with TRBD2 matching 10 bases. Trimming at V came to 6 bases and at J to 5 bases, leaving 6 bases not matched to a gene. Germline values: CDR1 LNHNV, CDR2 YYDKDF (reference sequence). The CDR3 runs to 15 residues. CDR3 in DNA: TGTGCCACCAGGCCTAGCGGGAGTCGAACCGGGGAGCTGTTTTTT. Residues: CATRPSGSRTGELFF.

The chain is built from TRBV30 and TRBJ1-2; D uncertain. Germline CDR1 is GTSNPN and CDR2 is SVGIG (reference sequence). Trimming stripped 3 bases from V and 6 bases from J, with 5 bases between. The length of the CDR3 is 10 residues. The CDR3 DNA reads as TGTGCCTGGAGCCGAGATGGCTACACCTTC. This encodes CAWSRDGYTF.

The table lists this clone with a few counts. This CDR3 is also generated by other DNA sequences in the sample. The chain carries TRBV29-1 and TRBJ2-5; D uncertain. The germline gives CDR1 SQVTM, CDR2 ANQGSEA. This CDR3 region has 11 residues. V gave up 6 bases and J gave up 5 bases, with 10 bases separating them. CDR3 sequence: CSVGPRETQYF. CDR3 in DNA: TGCAGCGTAGGTCCGCGGGAGACCCAGTACTTC.

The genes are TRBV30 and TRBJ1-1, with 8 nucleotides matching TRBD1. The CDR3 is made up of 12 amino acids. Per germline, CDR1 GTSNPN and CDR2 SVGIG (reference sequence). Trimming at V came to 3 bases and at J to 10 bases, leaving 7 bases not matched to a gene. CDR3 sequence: CAWRDRTGSAFF. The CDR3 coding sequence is TGTGCCTGGAGGGATCGGACAGGGTCAGCTTTCTTT.

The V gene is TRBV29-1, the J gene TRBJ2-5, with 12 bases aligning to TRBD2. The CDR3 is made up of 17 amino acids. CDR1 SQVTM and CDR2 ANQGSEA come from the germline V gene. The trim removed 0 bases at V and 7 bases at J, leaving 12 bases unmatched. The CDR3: CSVEDFPKTSGSGTQYF. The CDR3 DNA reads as TGCAGCGTTGAAGACTTTCCCAAGACTAGCGGGAGTGGGACCCAGTACTTC.

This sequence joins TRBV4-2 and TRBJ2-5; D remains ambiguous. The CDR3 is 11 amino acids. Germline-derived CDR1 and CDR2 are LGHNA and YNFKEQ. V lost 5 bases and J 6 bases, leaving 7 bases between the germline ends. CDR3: CASSSLQTQYF. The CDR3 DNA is TGTGCCAGCAGCTCTCTGCAGACCCAGTACTTC.

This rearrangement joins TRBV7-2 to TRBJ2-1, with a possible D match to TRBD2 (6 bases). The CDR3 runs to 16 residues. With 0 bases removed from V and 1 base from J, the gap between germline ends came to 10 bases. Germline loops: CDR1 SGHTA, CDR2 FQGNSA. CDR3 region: CASSLAASASYNEQFF. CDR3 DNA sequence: TGTGCCAGCAGCTTAGCTGCTAGCGCATCCTACAATGAGCAGTTCTTC. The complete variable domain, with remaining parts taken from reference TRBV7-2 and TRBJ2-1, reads GAGVSQSPSNKVTEKGKDVELRCDPISGHTALYWYRQSLGQGLEFLIYFQGNSAPDKSGLPSDRFSAERTGGSVSTLTIQRTQQEDSAVYLCASSLAASASYNEQFFGPGTRLTVL.

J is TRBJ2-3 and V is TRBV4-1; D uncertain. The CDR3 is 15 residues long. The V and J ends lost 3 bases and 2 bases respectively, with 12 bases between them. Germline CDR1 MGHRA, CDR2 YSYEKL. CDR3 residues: CASSHTWVNTDTQYF. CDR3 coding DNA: TGCGCCAGCAGCCATACCTGGGTGAACACAGATACGCAGTATTTT.

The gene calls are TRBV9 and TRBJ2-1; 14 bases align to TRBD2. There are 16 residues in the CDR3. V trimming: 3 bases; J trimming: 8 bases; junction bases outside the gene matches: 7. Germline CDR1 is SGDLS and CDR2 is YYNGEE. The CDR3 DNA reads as TGTGCCAGCAGCGCCATGACTAGCGGGAGGGTTGATGAGCAGTTCTTC. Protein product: CASSAMTSGRVDEQFF.

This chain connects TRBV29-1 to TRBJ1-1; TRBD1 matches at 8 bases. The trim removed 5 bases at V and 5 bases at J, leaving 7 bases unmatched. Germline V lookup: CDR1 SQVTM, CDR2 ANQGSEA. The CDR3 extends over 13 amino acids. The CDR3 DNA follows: TGCAGCGTTTCCGGACAGGGAGGGACTGAAGCTTTCTTT. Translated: CSVSGQGGTEAFF.

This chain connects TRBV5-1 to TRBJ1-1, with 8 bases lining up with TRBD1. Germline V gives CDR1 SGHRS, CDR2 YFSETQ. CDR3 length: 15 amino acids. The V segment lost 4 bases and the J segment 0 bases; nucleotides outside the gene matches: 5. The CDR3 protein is CASSRDRPMNTEAFF. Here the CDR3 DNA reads TGCGCCAGCAGCAGGGACAGGCCGATGAACACTGAAGCTTTCTTT.

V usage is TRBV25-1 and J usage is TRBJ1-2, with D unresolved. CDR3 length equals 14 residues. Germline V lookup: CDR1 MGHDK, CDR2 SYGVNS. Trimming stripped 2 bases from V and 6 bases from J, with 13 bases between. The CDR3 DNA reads TGTGCCAGCAGTGAAAGGAGCTCCGGGGATGGCTACACCTTC. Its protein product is CASSERSSGDGYTF.

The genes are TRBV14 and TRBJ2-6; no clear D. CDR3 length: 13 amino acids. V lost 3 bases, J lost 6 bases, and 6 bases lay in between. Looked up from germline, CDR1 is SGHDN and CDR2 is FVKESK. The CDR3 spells CASSHRQANVLTF. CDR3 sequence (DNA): TGTGCCAGCAGCCATAGACAGGCCAACGTCCTGACTTTC.

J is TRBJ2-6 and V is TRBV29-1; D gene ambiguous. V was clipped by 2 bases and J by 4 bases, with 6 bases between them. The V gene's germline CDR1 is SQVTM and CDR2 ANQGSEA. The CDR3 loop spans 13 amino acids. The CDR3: CSVESEGANVLTF. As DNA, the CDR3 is TGCAGCGTTGAAAGCGAGGGGGCCAACGTCCTGACTTTC.

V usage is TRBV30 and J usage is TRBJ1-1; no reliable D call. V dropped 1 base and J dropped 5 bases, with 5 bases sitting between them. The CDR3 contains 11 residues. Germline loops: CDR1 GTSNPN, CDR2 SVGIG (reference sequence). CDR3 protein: CAWSEATEAFF. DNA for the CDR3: TGTGCCTGGAGTGAGGCGACTGAAGCTTTCTTT. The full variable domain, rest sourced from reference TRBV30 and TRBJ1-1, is SQTIHQWPATLVQPVGSPLSLECTVEGTSNPNLYWYRQAAGRGLQLLFYSVGIGQISSEVPQNLSASRPQDRQFILSSKKLLLSDSGFYLCAWSEATEAFFGQGTRLTVV.

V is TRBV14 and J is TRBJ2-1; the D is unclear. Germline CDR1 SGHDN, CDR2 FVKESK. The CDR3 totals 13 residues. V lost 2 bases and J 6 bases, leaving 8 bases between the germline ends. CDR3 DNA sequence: TGTGCCAGCAGCCAATGGGTGCCCAATGAGCAGTTCTTC. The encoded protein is CASSQWVPNEQFF.

This CDR3 reads CASSSPSTDTQYF. The CDR3 region has the DNA TGCGCCAGCAGCTCCCCCAGCACAGATACGCAGTATTTT. This rearrangement joins TRBV5-1 to TRBJ2-3, with D uncertain. The V end lost 3 bases, the J end lost 0 bases, and 5 bases lay between the germline ends. The CDR3 runs to 13 residues. Germline-derived CDR1 and CDR2 are SGHRS and YFSETQ.

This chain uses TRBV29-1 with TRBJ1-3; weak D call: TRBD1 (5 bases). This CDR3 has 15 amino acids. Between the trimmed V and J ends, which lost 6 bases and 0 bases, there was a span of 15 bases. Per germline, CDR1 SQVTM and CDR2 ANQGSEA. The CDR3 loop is CSVGARHGSGNTIYF. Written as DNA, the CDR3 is TGCAGCGTCGGGGCCCGGCATGGCTCTGGAAACACCATATATTTT.

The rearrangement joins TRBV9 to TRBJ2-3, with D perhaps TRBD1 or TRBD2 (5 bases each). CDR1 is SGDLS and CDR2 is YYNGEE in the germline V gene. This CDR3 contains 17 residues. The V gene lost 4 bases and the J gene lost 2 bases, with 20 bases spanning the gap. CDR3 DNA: TGTGCCAGCAGCCCTACCGGGACGCTTCGTCCCACAGATACGCAGTATTTT. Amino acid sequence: CASSPTGTLRPTDTQYF.

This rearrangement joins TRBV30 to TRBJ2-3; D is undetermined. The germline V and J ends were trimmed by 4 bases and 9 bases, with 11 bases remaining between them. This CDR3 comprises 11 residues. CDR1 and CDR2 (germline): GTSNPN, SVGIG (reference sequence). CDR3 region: CAWKARNTQYF. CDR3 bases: TGTGCCTGGAAAGCCCGAAACACGCAGTATTTT.

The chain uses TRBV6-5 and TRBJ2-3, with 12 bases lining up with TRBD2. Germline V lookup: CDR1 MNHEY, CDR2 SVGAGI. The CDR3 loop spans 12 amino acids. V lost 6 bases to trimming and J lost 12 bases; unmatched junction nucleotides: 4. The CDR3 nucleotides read TGTGCCAGCAGCACTAGCGGGGGGATACAGTATTTT. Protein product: CASSTSGGIQYF.

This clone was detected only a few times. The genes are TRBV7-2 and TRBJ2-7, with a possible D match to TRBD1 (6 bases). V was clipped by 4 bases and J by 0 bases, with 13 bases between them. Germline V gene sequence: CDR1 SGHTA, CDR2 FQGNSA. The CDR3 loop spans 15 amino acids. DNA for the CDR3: TGTGCCAGCAGCTCACAGGGTCCAAACTCCTACGAGCAGTACTTC. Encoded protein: CASSSQGPNSYEQYF.

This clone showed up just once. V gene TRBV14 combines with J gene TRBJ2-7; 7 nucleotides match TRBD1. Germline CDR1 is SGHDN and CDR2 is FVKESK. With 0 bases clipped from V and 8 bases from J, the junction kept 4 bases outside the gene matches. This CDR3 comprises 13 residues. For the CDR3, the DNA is TGTGCCAGCAGCCAAGAACCCAGGGGGAAGCAGTACTTC. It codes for CASSQEPRGKQYF.